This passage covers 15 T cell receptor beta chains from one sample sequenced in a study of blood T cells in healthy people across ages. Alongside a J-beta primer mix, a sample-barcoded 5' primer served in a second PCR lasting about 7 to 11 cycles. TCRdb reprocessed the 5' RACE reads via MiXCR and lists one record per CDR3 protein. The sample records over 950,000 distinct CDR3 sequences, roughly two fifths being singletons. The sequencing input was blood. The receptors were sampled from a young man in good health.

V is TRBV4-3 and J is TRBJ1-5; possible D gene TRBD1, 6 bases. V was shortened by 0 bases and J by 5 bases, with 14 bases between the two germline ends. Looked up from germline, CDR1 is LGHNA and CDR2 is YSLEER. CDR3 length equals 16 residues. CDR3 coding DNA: TGCGCCAGCAGCCAAGATGTGACAGGACGATATCAGCCCCAGCATTTT. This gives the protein CASSQDVTGRYQPQHF.

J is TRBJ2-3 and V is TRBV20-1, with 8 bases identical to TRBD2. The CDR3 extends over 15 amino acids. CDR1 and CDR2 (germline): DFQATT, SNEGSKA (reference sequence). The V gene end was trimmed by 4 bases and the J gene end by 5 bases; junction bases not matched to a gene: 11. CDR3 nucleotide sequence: TGCAGTGCTACCAGCCCGGGGGGGGCCATAGATACGCAGTATTTT. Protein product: CSATSPGGAIDTQYF.

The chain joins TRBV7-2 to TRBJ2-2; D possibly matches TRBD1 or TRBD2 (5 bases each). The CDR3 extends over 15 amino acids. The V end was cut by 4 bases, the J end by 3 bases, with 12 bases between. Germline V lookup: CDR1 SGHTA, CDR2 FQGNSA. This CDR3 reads CASSWAGTDTGELFF. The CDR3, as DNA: TGTGCCAGCAGCTGGGCCGGGACCGACACCGGGGAGCTGTTTTTT.

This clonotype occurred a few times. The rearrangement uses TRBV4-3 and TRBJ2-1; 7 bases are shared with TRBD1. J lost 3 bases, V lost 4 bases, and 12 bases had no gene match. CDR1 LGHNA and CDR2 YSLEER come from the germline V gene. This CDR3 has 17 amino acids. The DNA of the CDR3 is TGCGCCAGCAGCCCAAGGGGGCTTGGGGGAAGCTACAATGAGCAGTTCTTC. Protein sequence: CASSPRGLGGSYNEQFF.

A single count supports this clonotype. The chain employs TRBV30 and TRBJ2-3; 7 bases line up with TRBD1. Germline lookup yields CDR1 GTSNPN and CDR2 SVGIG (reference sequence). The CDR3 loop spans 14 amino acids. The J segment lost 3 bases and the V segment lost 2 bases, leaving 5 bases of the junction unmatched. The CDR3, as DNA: TGTGCCTGGAGTTGGGCAGGGGGAACAGATACGCAGTATTTT. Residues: CAWSWAGGTDTQYF.

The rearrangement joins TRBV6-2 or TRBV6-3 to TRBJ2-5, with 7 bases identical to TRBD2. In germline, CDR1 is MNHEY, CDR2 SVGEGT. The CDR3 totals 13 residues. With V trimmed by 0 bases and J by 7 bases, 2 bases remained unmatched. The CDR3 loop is CASSYSTGGTQYF. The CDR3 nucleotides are TGTGCCAGCAGTTACTCAACGGGGGGGACCCAGTACTTC.

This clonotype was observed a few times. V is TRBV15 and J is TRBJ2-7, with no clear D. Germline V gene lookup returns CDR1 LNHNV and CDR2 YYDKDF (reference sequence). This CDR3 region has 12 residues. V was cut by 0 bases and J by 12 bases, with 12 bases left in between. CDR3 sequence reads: CATSRDRAVPYF. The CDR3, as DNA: TGTGCCACCAGCAGAGATAGGGCAGTACCGTACTTC. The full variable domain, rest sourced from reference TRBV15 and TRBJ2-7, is DAMVIQNPRYQVTQFGKPVTLSCSQTLNHNVMYWYQQKSSQAPKLLFHYYDKDFNNEADTPDNFQSRRPNTSFCFLDIRSPGLGDTAMYLCATSRDRAVPYFGPGTRLTVT.

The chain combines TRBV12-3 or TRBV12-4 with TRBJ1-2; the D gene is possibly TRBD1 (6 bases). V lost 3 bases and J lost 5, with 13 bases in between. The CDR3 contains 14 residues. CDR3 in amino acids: CASSFTRGQYGYTF. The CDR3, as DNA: TGTGCCAGCAGTTTCACCCGGGGGCAATATGGCTACACCTTC.

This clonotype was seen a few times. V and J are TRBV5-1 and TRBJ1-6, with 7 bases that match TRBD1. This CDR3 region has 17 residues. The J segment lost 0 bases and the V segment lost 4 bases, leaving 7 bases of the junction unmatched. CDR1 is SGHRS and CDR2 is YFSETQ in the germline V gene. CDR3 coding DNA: TGCGCCAGCAGCGAAGGGGGCCAGAGCTCCTATAATTCACCCCTCCACTTT. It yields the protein CASSEGGQSSYNSPLHF.

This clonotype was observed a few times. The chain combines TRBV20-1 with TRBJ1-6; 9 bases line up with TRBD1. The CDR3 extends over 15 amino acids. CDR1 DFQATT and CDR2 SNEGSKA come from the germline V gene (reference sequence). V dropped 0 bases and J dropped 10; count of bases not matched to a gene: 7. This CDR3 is CSARETGQGNSPLHF. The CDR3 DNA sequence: TGCAGTGCTAGAGAAACAGGACAGGGGAACTCACCCCTCCACTTT.

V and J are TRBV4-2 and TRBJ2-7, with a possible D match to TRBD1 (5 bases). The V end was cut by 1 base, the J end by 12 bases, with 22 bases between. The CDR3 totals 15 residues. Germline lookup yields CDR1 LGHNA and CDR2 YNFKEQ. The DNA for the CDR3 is TGTGCCAGCAGCCAAGTTGACAGCCGTACGGAGACCCGGTACTTC. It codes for CASSQVDSRTETRYF.

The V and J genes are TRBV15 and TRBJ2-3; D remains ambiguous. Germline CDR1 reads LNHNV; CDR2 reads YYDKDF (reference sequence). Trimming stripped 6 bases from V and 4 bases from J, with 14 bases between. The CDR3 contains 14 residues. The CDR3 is CATRRRAEPDTQYF. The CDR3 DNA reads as TGTGCCACCAGGAGAAGGGCAGAACCAGATACGCAGTATTTT.

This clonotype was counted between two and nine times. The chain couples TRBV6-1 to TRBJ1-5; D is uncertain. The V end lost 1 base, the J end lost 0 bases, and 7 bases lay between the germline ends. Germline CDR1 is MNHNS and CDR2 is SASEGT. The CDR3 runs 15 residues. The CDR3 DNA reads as TGTGCCAGCAGTGAAGAAGGACTTAGCAATCAGCCCCAGCATTTT. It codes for CASSEEGLSNQPQHF.

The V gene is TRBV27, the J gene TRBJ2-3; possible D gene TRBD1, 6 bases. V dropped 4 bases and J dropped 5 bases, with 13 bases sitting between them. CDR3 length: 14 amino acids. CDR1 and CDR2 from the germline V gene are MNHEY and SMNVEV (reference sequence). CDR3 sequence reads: CASSSGHLIDTQYF. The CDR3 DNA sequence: TGTGCCAGCAGTTCGGGACACCTCATAGATACGCAGTATTTT.

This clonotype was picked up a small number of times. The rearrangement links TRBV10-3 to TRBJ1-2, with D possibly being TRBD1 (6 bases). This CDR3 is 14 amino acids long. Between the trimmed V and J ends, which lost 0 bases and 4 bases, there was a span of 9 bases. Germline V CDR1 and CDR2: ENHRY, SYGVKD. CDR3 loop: CAISESRTVYGYTF. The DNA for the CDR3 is TGTGCCATCAGTGAGTCAAGGACAGTCTATGGCTACACCTTC.